This is a list of T cell receptor beta chains from one sample in a study of memory B cells and T cells in multiple sclerosis. Using immunoSEQ multiplex PCR, the repertoire was profiled, and TCRdb retains in-frame clones only, with some absent. The sample consists of approximately 30,000 clones, about 83% of them appearing once. Their antigen targets remain unknown. Sequenced: PBMCs from blood kept in culture. All receptors derive from a human donor with multiple sclerosis. The CDR3 runs from the conserved cysteine through the conserved F or W. The order of the fields is J gene, clone size, V gene, D gene, CDR3 protein, CDR3 DNA. The D gene is left open where the match is weak. Rows may omit the clone size; those that give it use once, few, many or a size class.

J: TRBJ1-4
size: -
V: TRBV20-1
D: -
CDR3: CSALDEKLFF
DNA: TGCAGTGCCCTGGATGAAAAACTGTTTTTT

J: TRBJ2-7
size: -
V: TRBV11-1
D: -
CDR3: CASSLEAVSSYEQYF
DNA: TGTGCCAGCAGCTTAGAAGCAGTTAGCTCCTACGAGCAGTACTTC

J: TRBJ1-1
size: once
V: TRBV2
D: -
CDR3: CASSERAVMNTEAFF
DNA: TGTGCCAGCAGTGAGCGAGCGGTGATGAACACTGAAGCTTTCTTT

J: TRBJ1-4
size: few
V: TRBV19
D: -
CDR3: CASLHGTFNGEKLFF
DNA: TGTGCCAGCCTTCACGGGACATTCAATGGTGAAAAACTGTTTTTT

J: TRBJ2-1
size: -
V: TRBV27
D: -
CDR3: CASSSGTGSFGGGRFNEQFF
DNA: TGTGCCAGCAGTTCCGGGACAGGGAGTTTCGGGGGGGGCCGGTTCAATGAGCAGTTCTTC

J: TRBJ1-2
size: -
V: TRBV11-2
D: TRBD1
CDR3: CASSLRRGDYGYTF
DNA: TGTGCCAGCAGCTTACGCAGGGGGGACTATGGCTACACCTTC

J: TRBJ1-1
size: -
V: TRBV19
D: TRBD1
CDR3: CASSPSDRVAFF
DNA: TGTGCCAGTAGTCCCTCGGACAGGGTAGCTTTCTTT

J: TRBJ2-3
size: -
V: TRBV11-3
D: -
CDR3: CASSLDFSSTDTQYF
DNA: TGTGCCAGCAGCTTAGATTTCTCCAGCACAGATACGCAGTATTTT

J: TRBJ2-1
size: -
V: TRBV25-1
D: TRBD2
CDR3: CASSNLAGGLHEQFF
DNA: TGTGCCAGCAGTAACTTAGCGGGAGGGCTTCATGAGCAGTTCTTC

J: TRBJ2-1
size: -
V: TRBV19
D: TRBD2
CDR3: CASSTPTSARDNEQFF
DNA: TGTGCCAGTAGTACCCCTACTAGCGCTCGCGACAATGAGCAGTTCTTC